The clone carrying this TCR beta chain was observed once. This record comes from a study of T cell changes during pregnancy in multiple sclerosis. Here immunoSEQ multiplex PCR was the method, and the copy in TCRdb shows in-frame clones only, minus some. The sample has over 45,000 clones, about 88% seen once. CDR1 and CDR2 (germline): ENHRY, SYGVKD. The J segment lost 6 bases and the V segment lost 2 bases, leaving 6 bases of the junction unmatched. There are 15 residues in the CDR3. The specimen comprised CD4+ T cells from peripheral blood mononuclear cells, sampled in the second trimester of pregnancy. The sequence derives from a female donor with multiple sclerosis, enrolled in a pregnancy study. This chain uses TRBV10-3 with TRBJ2-1; 8 positions agree with TRBD2. CDR3 sequence (DNA): TGTGCCATCAGTGAGGAAGCGGGAGCGCTCAATGAGCAGTTCTTC. As protein: CAISEEAGALNEQFF.